A single sample is the source of the 26 T cell receptor beta chains below, sequenced in a study of human T cells and chemical hapten exposure. Regarding time point: patch test 1, 2 weeks after DPC sensitization. Specified treatment: therapeutic diphenylcyclopropenone sensitization with weekly scalp DPC. TCRdb redid the calling of the RACE reads with MiXCR, one entry per CDR3 protein. The table lists roughly 360,000 distinct CDR3 sequences, 4% to 5.5% of them singletons. The material sequenced was whole blood, taken in connection with sensitization to the hapten diphenylcyclopropenone (DPC). These receptors came from a woman in her 50s with alopecia areata. Some clones in this sample may be carry-over from other donors' samples.

To note about this clonotype: This clone may be a read error of a much larger clone one base away. The chain couples TRBV3-1 to TRBJ2-7; 7 bases are a match to TRBD1. The CDR3 contains 14 residues. Germline V gene sequence: CDR1 LGHDT, CDR2 YNNKEL (reference sequence). The CDR3 protein is CASSHRDRAYDQYF. The CDR3 DNA follows: TGTGCCAGCAGCCACCGGGACAGAGCCTACGACCAGTACTTC.

This clonotype was recorded at least ten times. The rearrangement links TRBV4-3 to TRBJ2-1; TRBD2 is a possible D gene (5 bases). The CDR3 is made up of 15 amino acids. V lost 0 bases and J 10 bases, leaving 16 bases between the germline ends. Germline V CDR1 and CDR2: LGHNA, YSLEER. The CDR3 coding sequence is TGCGCCAGCAGCCAAGAAGAAAGGCGGAGGAGGGAGCAGTTCTTC. Amino acid sequence: CASSQEERRRREQFF.

Ten or more counts support this clonotype. This chain connects TRBV29-1 to TRBJ2-7; possibly TRBD1 or TRBD2 for D (6 bases each). V was clipped by 3 bases and J by 5 bases, with 11 bases between them. The germline gives CDR1 SQVTM, CDR2 ANQGSEA. This CDR3 is 12 amino acids long. The CDR3 region has the DNA TGCAGCGTTGATCGGGGGCGAGACGAGCAGTACTTC. This codes for CSVDRGRDEQYF.

This clonotype appeared a few times. The chain recombines TRBV12-3 or TRBV12-4 with TRBJ2-7, with 9 bases matching TRBD2. This CDR3 is 15 amino acids long. V lost 3 bases to trimming and J lost 1 base; unmatched junction nucleotides: 4. Written as DNA, the CDR3 is TGTGCCAGCAGTTTTGGAGCGGGGGGATCCTACGAGCAGTACTTC. The encoded protein is CASSFGAGGSYEQYF.

Ten or more counts support this clonotype. V gene TRBV10-3 combines with J gene TRBJ1-4, with D unclear. The V end was cut by 6 bases, the J end by 3 bases, with 14 bases between. The germline V gene encodes CDR1 ENHRY and CDR2 SYGVKD. CDR3 length: 15 residues. In nucleotides, the CDR3 is TGTGCCATCAGCCCGGACTTTACCCCTAATGAAAAACTGTTTTTT. Amino acid sequence: CAISPDFTPNEKLFF.

In this sample, this clonotype turned up a few times. This chain connects TRBV12-3 or TRBV12-4 to TRBJ1-5, with D possibly being TRBD1 (6 bases). The V gene lost 0 bases and the J gene lost 4 bases, with 13 bases spanning the gap. This CDR3 is 16 amino acids long. The CDR3 DNA follows: TGTGCCAGCAGTTTAGCGGGGAGGGGACAAAATCAGCCCCAGCATTTT. This sequence encodes CASSLAGRGQNQPQHF.

In its sample, this clonotype was seen a few times. The rearrangement joins TRBV2 to TRBJ2-7, with TRBD1 matching 8 bases. Per germline, CDR1 SNHLY and CDR2 FYNNEI. There are 14 residues in the CDR3. After removal of 6 bases from V and 1 base from J, the junction contained 5 bases not matched to a gene. In DNA form, the CDR3 reads TGTGCCAGCAGGAGGACAGGGTTTTCCTACGAGCAGTACTTC. Translating it yields CASRRTGFSYEQYF.

This clonotype was detected a few times. J is TRBJ2-3 and V is TRBV7-9, with 7 positions matching TRBD2. J was trimmed by 2 bases and V by 2 bases; bases with no gene match: 7. The CDR3 is 16 residues long. From germline, CDR1 is SEHNR and CDR2 FQNEAQ (reference sequence). CDR3 loop: CASSLRPSGDTDTQYF. CDR3 coding DNA: TGTGCCAGCAGCTTAAGGCCTAGCGGAGACACAGATACGCAGTATTTT.

This clonotype was seen repeatedly, ten times or more. The V and J genes are TRBV6-2 or TRBV6-3 and TRBJ1-5; D gene uncertain. V was clipped by 2 bases and J by 6 bases, with 11 bases between them. CDR1 and CDR2 (germline): MNHEY, SVGEGT. The CDR3 has 14 residues. In DNA, the CDR3 is TGTGCCAGCAGTTACCCGAGTTTAGGTCAGCCCCAGCATTTT. Protein product: CASSYPSLGQPQHF.

This clonotype came up many times. CDR3 sequence: CASSVGRRTEAFF. DNA of the CDR3: TGTGCCAGCAGCGTAGGTCGGAGGACAGAAGCTTTCTTT. The chain employs TRBV9 and TRBJ1-1; a possible D gene is TRBD1 (5 bases). Trimming stripped 0 bases from V and 8 bases from J, with 11 bases between. The germline CDR1 and CDR2 sequences are SGDLS and YYNGEE. CDR3 length equals 13 residues.

This clonotype occurred a few times. The chain couples TRBV30 to TRBJ1-6, with D maybe TRBD1 (6 bases). CDR1 is GTSNPN, CDR2 SVGIG, per germline (reference sequence). V was clipped by 0 bases and J by 10 bases, with 16 bases between them. The CDR3 spans 15 residues. CDR3 sequence reads: CAWSVLVRGGSPLHF. DNA of the CDR3: TGTGCCTGGAGTGTACTTGTCAGGGGCGGATCACCCCTCCACTTT.

This clonotype was counted at least ten times. The CDR3 nucleotides are TGTGCCAGCAGTTACAACTCTGGGGCCAACGTCCTGACTTTC. It codes for CASSYNSGANVLTF. The chain is built from TRBV6-2 or TRBV6-3 and TRBJ2-6; no firm D call. V gave up 2 bases and J gave up 0 bases, with 2 bases separating them. Germline CDR1 reads MNHEY; CDR2 reads SVGEGT. The CDR3 totals 14 residues.

This clonotype has ten or more counts. The DNA for the CDR3 is TGTGCCAGCAGTTTTAGGACAGCGGAGACCCAGTACTTC. Residues: CASSFRTAETQYF. The chain carries TRBV28 and TRBJ2-5; maybe TRBD1 (6 bases). V shed 3 bases and J shed 5 bases, with 10 bases lying between them. From germline, CDR1 is MDHEN and CDR2 SYDVKM. The CDR3 has 13 amino acids. Filled out from reference TRBV28 and TRBJ2-5, the complete variable domain reads DVKVTQSSRYLVKRTGEKVFLECVQDMDHENMFWYRQDPGLGLRLIYFSYDVKMKEKGDIPEGYSVSREKKERFSLILESASTNQTSMYLCASSFRTAETQYFGPGTRLLVL.

This clonotype was seen just once. At one end, the junction sequence differs from germline, possibly due to a read error. V is TRBV5-1 and J is TRBJ2-3; 8 nucleotides line up with TRBD2. The germline CDR1 and CDR2 sequences are SGHRS and YFSETQ. The CDR3 runs 16 residues. CDR3 in DNA: TGCGCCAGCAGCTTGGGGCTAGCGGGCAGCACAGATACGAAGTATTTT. Its protein product is CASSLGLAGSTDTKYF. Filled out from reference TRBV5-1 and TRBJ2-3, the complete variable domain reads KAGVTQTPRYLIKTRGQQVTLSCSPISGHRSVSWYQQTPGQGLQFLFEYFSETQRNKGNFPGRFSGRQFSNSRSEMNVSTLELGDSALYLCASSLGLAGSTDTKYFGPGTRLTVL.

This clonotype has ten or more counts. V usage is TRBV3-1 and J usage is TRBJ2-1; D not certain. Germline V CDR1 and CDR2: LGHDT, YNNKEL (reference sequence). V lost 2 bases to trimming and J lost 7 bases, with 3 bases between them. This CDR3 has 11 residues. The CDR3 nucleotides read TGTGCCAGCAGCCAAAAGAATGAGCAGTTCTTC. Translated, it gives CASSQKNEQFF.

This rearrangement joins TRBV24-1 to TRBJ1-2; no clear D. Germline V lookup: CDR1 KGHDR, CDR2 SFDVKD. CDR3 length: 14 residues. V lost 1 base and J lost 4, with 9 bases in between. The CDR3 region is CATSDFKGSYGYTF. As DNA, the CDR3 is TGTGCCACCAGTGATTTTAAGGGATCCTATGGCTACACCTTC.

This clonotype was recorded many times. The V gene is TRBV29-1, the J gene TRBJ2-3; possibly TRBD1 or TRBD2 for D (5 bases each). Trimming stripped 4 bases from V and 1 base from J, with 9 bases between. CDR1 and CDR2 from the germline V gene are SQVTM and ANQGSEA. The CDR3 consists of 13 residues. The CDR3 DNA is TGCAGCGTTGTAGGGACGGGCACAGATACGCAGTATTTT. Translating it yields CSVVGTGTDTQYF.

This clonotype was observed at least ten times. The chain uses TRBV28 and TRBJ1-6; D is possibly TRBD1 (6 bases). The CDR3 spans 14 residues. CDR1 is MDHEN, CDR2 SYDVKM, per germline. The V and J ends lost 6 bases and 11 bases respectively, with 17 bases between them. For the CDR3, the DNA is TGTGCCAGCAGCTTAGGGGGGACAAAAACACCCCTCCACTTT. Translation gives CASSLGGTKTPLHF. Drawing the rest from reference TRBV28 and TRBJ1-6, the complete variable domain is DVKVTQSSRYLVKRTGEKVFLECVQDMDHENMFWYRQDPGLGLRLIYFSYDVKMKEKGDIPEGYSVSREKKERFSLILESASTNQTSMYLCASSLGGTKTPLHFGNGTRLTVT.

This clonotype came up many times. The rearrangement uses TRBV12-3 or TRBV12-4 and TRBJ1-1; no firm D call. The CDR3 has 14 amino acids. V was cut by 5 bases and J by 8 bases, with 18 bases left in between. This CDR3 reads CASSLTVPAPEAFF. The DNA for the CDR3 is TGTGCCAGCAGTCTTACGGTTCCGGCCCCCGAAGCTTTCTTT.

This clonotype was counted only a few times. This chain uses TRBV12-3 or TRBV12-4 with TRBJ1-6; D unresolved. This CDR3 is 15 amino acids long. V was clipped by 2 bases and J by 8 bases, with 13 bases between them. CDR3 sequence (DNA): TGTGCCAGCAGTTTAAGGAGGCGTCGTGATTCACCCCTCCACTTT. The encoded protein is CASSLRRRRDSPLHF.

This clonotype was detected ten times or more. This rearrangement joins TRBV9 to TRBJ2-7; 8 nucleotides line up with TRBD2. The V segment lost 0 bases and the J segment 2 bases; nucleotides outside the gene matches: 7. Germline loops: CDR1 SGDLS, CDR2 YYNGEE. The CDR3 sequence is 16 residues long. The CDR3 DNA reads TGTGCCAGCAGCGTAGAGGGGACTAGGATCCCCTACGAGCAGTACTTC. This encodes CASSVEGTRIPYEQYF.

This clonotype has ten or more counts. The chain uses TRBV11-2 and TRBJ2-3; a weak D match, TRBD2 (5 bases). V lost 6 bases and J 4 bases, leaving 11 bases between the germline ends. This CDR3 region has 13 residues. Germline CDR1 reads SGHAT; CDR2 reads FQNNGV. In nucleotides, the CDR3 is TGTGCCAGCAGGCCAGACGGGGCAGATACGCAGTATTTT. Translated, it gives CASRPDGADTQYF.

In the case of this clonotype: This clone may be a read error of a much larger clone one base away. This chain uses TRBV6-1 with TRBJ2-1, with 12 bases lining up with TRBD2. Germline loops: CDR1 MNHNS, CDR2 SASEGT. The CDR3 has 17 residues. DNA for the CDR3: TGTGCCAGCAGTAGGACTAGCGGGATGAGCTCCTACAATGAGCTGTTCTTC. It specifies CASSRTSGMSSYNELFF.

In its sample, this clonotype was seen a few times. V and J are TRBV7-2 and TRBJ1-5; D ambiguous. CDR1 SGHTA and CDR2 FQGNSA come from the germline V gene. V lost 1 base to trimming and J lost 9 bases, with 10 bases between them. This CDR3 has 13 residues. CDR3 sequence (DNA): TGTGCCAGCAGCTTAGTCCGGGGAGGGCCCCAGCATTTT. This codes for CASSLVRGGPQHF.

This clonotype was seen at least ten times. The V gene is TRBV12-3 or TRBV12-4, the J gene TRBJ1-1, with a tentative D call TRBD1 (5 bases). The ends were cut back, 8 bases at V and 4 bases at J, with 14 bases in the middle. This CDR3 is built from 13 residues. The CDR3 DNA reads as TGTGCCAGCTTCGGTCCCAGGGTCACTGAAGCTTTCTTT. Translated, it gives CASFGPRVTEAFF.

The chain links TRBV20-1 to TRBJ2-3; 9 bases match TRBD1. This CDR3 comprises 20 residues. With 2 bases clipped from V and 1 base from J, the junction kept 19 bases outside the gene matches. Germline CDR1 DFQATT, CDR2 SNEGSKA (reference sequence). The CDR3 coding sequence is TGCAGTGCTAGACCCAGGACAGGGGCCTTTAACCCCCTGGGCACAGATACGCAGTATTTT. Protein product: CSARPRTGAFNPLGTDTQYF.